The 17 T cell receptor beta chains below were found in one sample sequenced in a study of T-cell memory formation after mild COVID-19. TCRdb processed the 5' RACE reads anew with MiXCR; each CDR3 protein has one entry. This sample has about 560,000 distinct CDR3 sequences; roughly 22% occur once, and the top ten carry roughly 8.3%. The sequencing sample was made of PBMCs or a T cell subset sorted from them (not recorded which). The receptors stem from an adult woman who had mild COVID-19 (a few samples of this study predate the infection). Cell type and time point are not known.

In DNA, the CDR3 is TGCAGTGCTAGACCCCACAGGGGGGCAAACACTGAAGCTTTCTTT. This gives the protein CSARPHRGANTEAFF. V is TRBV20-1 and J is TRBJ1-1, with 8 bases lining up with TRBD1. The CDR3 loop spans 15 amino acids. Germline assignment: CDR1 DFQATT and CDR2 SNEGSKA (reference sequence). Losses at the gene ends were 2 bases for V and 2 bases for J; bases not matched to a gene: 7.

This clonotype was observed a handful of times. The rearrangement uses TRBV30 and TRBJ1-6, with D possibly TRBD1 on 5 matching bases. Deletions cut 4 bases from V and 6 bases from J, with 10 bases between. Germline CDR1 reads GTSNPN; CDR2 reads SVGIG (reference sequence). The CDR3 covers 13 residues. This CDR3 is CAWTDRFNSPLHF. The CDR3 bases are TGTGCCTGGACCGACAGATTTAATTCACCCCTCCACTTT.

V and J are TRBV12-3 or TRBV12-4 and TRBJ2-7; possible D gene TRBD2, 6 bases. V gave up 0 bases and J gave up 5 bases, with 20 bases separating them. This CDR3 contains 17 residues. The CDR3 loop reads CASSLALGVGGSHEQYF. CDR3 nucleotide sequence: TGTGCCAGCAGTTTAGCGCTGGGAGTTGGGGGGAGTCACGAGCAGTACTTC.

The rearrangement uses TRBV9 and TRBJ2-2; D might be TRBD1 (6 bases). The CDR3 spans 16 residues. Germline V gene data show CDR1 as SGDLS and CDR2 as YYNGEE. The V end was cut by 2 bases, the J end by 5 bases, with 16 bases between. CDR3 residues: CASSVNRVLGTGELFF. The CDR3 DNA is TGTGCCAGCAGCGTTAACAGGGTTTTGGGTACCGGGGAGCTGTTTTTT.

This clonotype was observed many times. The chain couples TRBV7-2 to TRBJ2-7; 8 bases line up with TRBD1. Germline CDR1 reads SGHTA; CDR2 reads FQGNSA. Trimming at V came to 6 bases and at J to 7 bases, leaving 11 bases not matched to a gene. The CDR3 is 14 residues long. Written as DNA, the CDR3 is TGTGCCAGCAGATTCCGGGACAGGTCTCGGGAGCAGTACTTC. As protein: CASRFRDRSREQYF.

The J gene is TRBJ2-5, the V gene TRBV6-5; D unresolved. Germline V gives CDR1 MNHEY, CDR2 SVGAGI. There are 16 residues in the CDR3. V was shortened by 2 bases and J by 1 base, with 14 bases between the two germline ends. CDR3 protein: CASSYLGVGIQETQYF. CDR3 DNA sequence: TGTGCCAGCAGTTACCTGGGTGTGGGGATCCAAGAGACCCAGTACTTC.

This clonotype has just one count. This chain connects TRBV6-2 or TRBV6-3 to TRBJ2-1; unclear D gene. V was pared by 4 bases and J by 4 bases, with 5 bases between. The germline gives CDR1 MNHEY, CDR2 SVGEGT. The CDR3 length is 12 residues. Here the CDR3 reads CASSSWYNEQFF. CDR3 in DNA: TGTGCCAGCAGTTCTTGGTACAATGAGCAGTTCTTC.

This chain uses TRBV21-1 with TRBJ2-7; the D call TRBD1 from the table was never checked on the DNA. TRBV21-1 is tagged as a pseudogene. The CDR3 sequence is 15 residues long. The chain's CDR3 is CASNRPSSAPYEQYF. The DNA for the CDR3 is TGTGCCAGCAACCGCCCCAGCAGTGCCCCCTACGAGCAGTACTTC.

CDR3 loop: CSAQVNTEAFF. In DNA form, the CDR3 reads TGCAGCGCCCAAGTGAACACTGAAGCTTTCTTT. The chain joins TRBV29-1 to TRBJ1-1, with no clear D. This CDR3 spans 11 amino acids. V lost 7 bases, J lost 0 bases, and 6 bases lay in between. Germline assignment: CDR1 SQVTM and CDR2 ANQGSEA.

CDR3 sequence reads: CASSPRDRGFPEAFF. In DNA, the CDR3 is TGTGCCAGCAGTCCCCGAGACAGGGGATTTCCTGAAGCTTTCTTT. This rearrangement joins TRBV27 to TRBJ1-1; 8 bases are a match to TRBD1. CDR1 and CDR2 (germline): MNHEY, SMNVEV (reference sequence). The CDR3 contains 15 residues. Losses at the gene ends were 5 bases for V and 6 bases for J; bases not matched to a gene: 11.

Only a few counts were recorded for this clonotype. One end of the junction fails to match germline, which may point to a read error. V is TRBV10-3 and J is TRBJ2-1; D possibly matches TRBD1 or TRBD2 (5 bases each). The germline gives CDR1 ENHRY, CDR2 SYGVKD. The CDR3 contains 12 residues. CDR3 region: CAISEPGTTTIF. The CDR3 DNA reads TGTGCCATCAGTGAGCCGGGGACCACCACGATCTTC.

The chain couples TRBV20-1 to TRBJ2-1; 8 nucleotides agree with TRBD2. The CDR3 is 13 amino acids. Germline V gene data show CDR1 as DFQATT and CDR2 as SNEGSKA (reference sequence). V shed 7 bases and J 6 bases; nucleotides not matched to a gene: 8. The CDR3 DNA follows: TGCAGTGGAAGCGGGAGAGGCCTCAATGAGCAGTTCTTC. Amino acid sequence: CSGSGRGLNEQFF.

This chain's CDR3 is CSGTGGYEQYF. The CDR3, as DNA: TGCAGCGGGACAGGGGGCTACGAGCAGTACTTC. The genes are TRBV29-1 and TRBJ2-7, with 10 bases that match TRBD1. CDR1 SQVTM and CDR2 ANQGSEA come from the germline V gene. There are 11 residues in the CDR3. V gave up 7 bases and J gave up 3 bases; unmatched junction bases: 0.

This clonotype was counted a few times. The V call is TRBV12-3 or TRBV12-4, the J call TRBJ2-1; 9 bases agree with TRBD2. This CDR3 comprises 16 residues. The ends lost 5 bases at V and 7 bases at J; junction bases unmatched: 12. The chain's CDR3 is CASSRKLAGAGNEQFF. In DNA, the CDR3 is TGTGCCAGCAGTCGGAAATTAGCGGGAGCAGGGAATGAGCAGTTCTTC.

This chain links TRBV9 with TRBJ2-7; 7 bases line up with TRBD2. CDR3 length: 14 residues. CDR1 and CDR2 (germline): SGDLS, YYNGEE. Germline trimming cut 4 bases from V and 3 bases from J; bases unmatched to any gene: 7. CDR3: CASSPSGADYEQYF. CDR3 nucleotides: TGTGCCAGCAGCCCTAGCGGAGCAGACTACGAGCAGTACTTC.

V gene TRBV7-2 combines with J gene TRBJ1-6; D is uncertain. The germline V gene encodes CDR1 SGHTA and CDR2 FQGNSA. V dropped 6 bases and J dropped 9 bases, with 18 bases sitting between them. The CDR3 runs 15 residues. The CDR3 DNA follows: TGTGCCAGCAGTCCTAGTGGACCTCCGGGTTCACCCCTCCACTTT. It codes for CASSPSGPPGSPLHF.

This clonotype appeared a few times. The chain is built from TRBV24-1 and TRBJ2-5; 9 positions match TRBD1. The germline CDR1 and CDR2 sequences are KGHDR and SFDVKD. Trimming removed 5 bases from V and 2 bases from J; junction bases left unmatched: 8. This CDR3 contains 16 residues. CDR3 sequence (DNA): TGTGCCACCAGTGTCTCCGGGACAGGGAATCAAGAGACCCAGTACTTC. This gives the protein CATSVSGTGNQETQYF.